This T cell receptor beta chain was retrieved from a study of radiation and T cells in renal cell carcinoma. Produced via immunoSEQ multiplex PCR; TCRdb's table is partial and in-frame only. The sample has around 15,000 clones; 64% are singletons. Study-wide findings and caveats: Intratumoral heterogeneity was not captured in these approximately 0.98 g regions. In blood, top tumor clones expanded by 2 weeks, shrinking by 4.

CDR1 MNHNY and CDR2 SVGAGI come from the germline V gene (reference sequence). CDR3 length: 15 amino acids. Treatment meaning: 15 Gy SBRT to primary tumor, nephrectomy 4 weeks later. The tumor was a clear cell renal cell carcinoma. A word on this clone: Antigen: not known. An end of the junction does not agree with germline; a read error may underlie this.

V and J are TRBV6-6 and TRBJ2-7; 11 positions agree with TRBD2. The receptor comes from a woman aged 70-85 years with renal cell carcinoma. The sample in question was tumor tissue, obtained from a patient whose treatment included radiotherapy and nephrectomy. The CDR3 spells CAISSYSGGAHEQYF. The CDR3 region has the DNA TGTGCCATCAGTTCATATAGCGGGGGGGCCCACGAGCAGTACTTC.